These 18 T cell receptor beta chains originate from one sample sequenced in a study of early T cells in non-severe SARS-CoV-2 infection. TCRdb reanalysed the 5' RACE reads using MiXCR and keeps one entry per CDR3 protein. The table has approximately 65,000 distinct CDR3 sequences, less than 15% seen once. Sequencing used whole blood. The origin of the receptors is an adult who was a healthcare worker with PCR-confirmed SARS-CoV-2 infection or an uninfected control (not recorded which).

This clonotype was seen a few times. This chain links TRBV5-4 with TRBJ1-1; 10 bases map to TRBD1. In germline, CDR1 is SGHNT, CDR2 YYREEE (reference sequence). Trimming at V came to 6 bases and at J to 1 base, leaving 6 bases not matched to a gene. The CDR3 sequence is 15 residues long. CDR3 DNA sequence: TGTGCCAGCACCACGGACAGGGGGGCGAACACTGAAGCTTTCTTT. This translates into CASTTDRGANTEAFF.

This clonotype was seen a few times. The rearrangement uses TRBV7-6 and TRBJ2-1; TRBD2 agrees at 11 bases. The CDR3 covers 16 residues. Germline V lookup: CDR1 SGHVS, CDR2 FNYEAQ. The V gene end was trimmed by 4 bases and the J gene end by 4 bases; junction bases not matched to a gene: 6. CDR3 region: CASSSLAGAGYNEQFF. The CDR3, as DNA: TGTGCCAGCAGCTCACTAGCGGGGGCCGGGTACAATGAGCAGTTCTTC.

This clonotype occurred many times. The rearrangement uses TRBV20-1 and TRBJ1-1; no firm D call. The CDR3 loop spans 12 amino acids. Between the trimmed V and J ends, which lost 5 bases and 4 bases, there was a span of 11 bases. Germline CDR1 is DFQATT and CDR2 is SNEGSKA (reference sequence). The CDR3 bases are TGCAGTGCTCTGGTGGGCAGCACTGAAGCTTTCTTT. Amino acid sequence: CSALVGSTEAFF.

CDR3 DNA: TGTGCCAGCAGCTTGGGGGCGGCTGGGGCCAACGTCCTGACTTTC. Residues: CASSLGAAGANVLTF. V usage is TRBV7-6 and J usage is TRBJ2-6; weak D call: TRBD1 (6 bases). There are 15 residues in the CDR3. Germline CDR1 is SGHVS and CDR2 is FNYEAQ. The V end was cut by 3 bases, the J end by 2 bases, with 8 bases between.

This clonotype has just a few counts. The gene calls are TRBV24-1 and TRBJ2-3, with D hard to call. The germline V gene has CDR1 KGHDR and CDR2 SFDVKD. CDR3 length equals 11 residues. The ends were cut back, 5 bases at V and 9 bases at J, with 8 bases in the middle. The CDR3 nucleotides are TGTGCCACCAGTGCTAAGGGAACGCAGTATTTT. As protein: CATSAKGTQYF.

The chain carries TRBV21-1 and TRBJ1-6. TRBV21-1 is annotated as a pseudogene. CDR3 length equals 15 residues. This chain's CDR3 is CASRLDSSYNSPLHF. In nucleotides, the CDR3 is TGTGCCAGCAGACTAGACAGCTCCTATAATTCACCCCTCCACTTT.

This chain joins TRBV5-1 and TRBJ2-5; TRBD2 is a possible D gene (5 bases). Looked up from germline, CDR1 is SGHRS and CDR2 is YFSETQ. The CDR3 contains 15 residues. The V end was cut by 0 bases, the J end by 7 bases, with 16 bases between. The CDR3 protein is CASSLDWTPAGTQYF. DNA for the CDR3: TGCGCCAGCAGCTTGGATTGGACTCCCGCGGGGACCCAGTACTTC.

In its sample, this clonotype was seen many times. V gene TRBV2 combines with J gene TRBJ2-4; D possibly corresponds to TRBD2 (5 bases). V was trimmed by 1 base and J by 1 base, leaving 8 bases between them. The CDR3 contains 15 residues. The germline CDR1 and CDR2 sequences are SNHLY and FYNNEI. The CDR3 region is CASSEGGGAKNIQYF. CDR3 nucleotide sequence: TGTGCCAGCAGTGAAGGCGGCGGGGCCAAAAACATTCAGTACTTC.

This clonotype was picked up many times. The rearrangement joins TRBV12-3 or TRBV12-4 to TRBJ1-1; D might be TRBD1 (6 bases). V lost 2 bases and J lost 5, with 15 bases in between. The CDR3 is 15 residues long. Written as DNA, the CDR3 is TGTGCCAGCAGTTTACAGGGGAGGGGAAAAACTGAAGCTTTCTTT. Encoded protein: CASSLQGRGKTEAFF.

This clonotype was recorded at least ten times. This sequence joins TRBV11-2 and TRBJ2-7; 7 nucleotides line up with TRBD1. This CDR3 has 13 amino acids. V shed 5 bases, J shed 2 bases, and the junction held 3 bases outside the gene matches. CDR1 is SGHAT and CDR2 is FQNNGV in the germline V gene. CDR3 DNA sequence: TGTGCCAGCAGCCAAGGGACAGCCTACGAGCAGTACTTC. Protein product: CASSQGTAYEQYF.

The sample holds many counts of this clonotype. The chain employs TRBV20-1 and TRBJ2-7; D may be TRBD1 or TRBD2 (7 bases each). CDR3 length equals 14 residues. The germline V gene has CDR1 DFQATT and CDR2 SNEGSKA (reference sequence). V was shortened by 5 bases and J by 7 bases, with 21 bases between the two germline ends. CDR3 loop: CSAPLRRQGGEQYF. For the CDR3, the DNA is TGCAGTGCTCCCTTGAGACGACAGGGAGGGGAGCAGTACTTC.

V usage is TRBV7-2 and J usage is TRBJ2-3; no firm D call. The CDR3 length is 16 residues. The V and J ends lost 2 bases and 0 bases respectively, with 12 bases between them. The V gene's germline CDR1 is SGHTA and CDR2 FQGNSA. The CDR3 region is CASSLMHGRSTDTQYF. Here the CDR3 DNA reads TGTGCCAGCAGCTTAATGCATGGGCGTAGCACAGATACGCAGTATTTT.

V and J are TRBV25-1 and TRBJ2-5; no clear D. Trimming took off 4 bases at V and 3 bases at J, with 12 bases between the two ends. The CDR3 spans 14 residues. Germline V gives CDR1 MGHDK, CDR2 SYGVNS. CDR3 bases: TGTGCCAGCAGTGGCCACCCACGAAAAGAGACCCAGTACTTC. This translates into CASSGHPRKETQYF. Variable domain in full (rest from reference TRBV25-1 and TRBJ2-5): EADIYQTPRYLVIGTGKKITLECSQTMGHDKMYWYQQDPGMELHLIHYSYGVNSTEKGDLSSESTVSRIRTEHFPLTLESARPSHTSQYLCASSGHPRKETQYFGPGTRLLVL.

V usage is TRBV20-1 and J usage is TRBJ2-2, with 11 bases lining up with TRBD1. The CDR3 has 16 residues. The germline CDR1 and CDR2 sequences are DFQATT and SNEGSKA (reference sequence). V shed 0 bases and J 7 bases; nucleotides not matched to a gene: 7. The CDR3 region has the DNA TGCAGTGCTAGAGAGTGGCGGACAGGGGGCAACGGGGAGCTGTTTTTT. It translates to CSAREWRTGGNGELFF.

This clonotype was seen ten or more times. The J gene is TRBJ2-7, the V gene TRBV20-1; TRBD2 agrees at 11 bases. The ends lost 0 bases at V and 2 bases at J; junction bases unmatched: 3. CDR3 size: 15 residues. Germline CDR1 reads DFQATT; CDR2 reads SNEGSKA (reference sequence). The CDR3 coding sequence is TGCAGTGCTAGAGATCGACTAGCGGGGACCTACGAGCAGTACTTC. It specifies CSARDRLAGTYEQYF.

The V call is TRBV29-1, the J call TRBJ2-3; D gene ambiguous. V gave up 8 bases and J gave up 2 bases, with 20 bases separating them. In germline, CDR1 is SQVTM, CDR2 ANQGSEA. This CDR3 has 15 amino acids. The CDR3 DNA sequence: TGCAGCACCGACTTGGCGGCCCGCAACACAGATACGCAGTATTTT. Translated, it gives CSTDLAARNTDTQYF.

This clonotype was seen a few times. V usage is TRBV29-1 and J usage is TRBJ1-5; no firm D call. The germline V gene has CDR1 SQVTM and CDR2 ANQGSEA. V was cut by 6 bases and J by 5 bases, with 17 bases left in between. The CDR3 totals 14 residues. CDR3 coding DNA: TGCAGCGTGCAAGCAGGTCCTGGGGATCAGCCCCAGCATTTT. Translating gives CSVQAGPGDQPQHF.

The CDR3 region has the DNA TGTGCCAGCTCATCATCCCGGACTGAAAAACTGTTTTTT. This translates into CASSSSRTEKLFF. The chain couples TRBV18 to TRBJ1-4, with D unresolved. Germline V gives CDR1 KGHSH, CDR2 LQKENI. The CDR3 loop spans 13 amino acids. Deletions cut 5 bases from V and 7 bases from J, with 11 bases between.